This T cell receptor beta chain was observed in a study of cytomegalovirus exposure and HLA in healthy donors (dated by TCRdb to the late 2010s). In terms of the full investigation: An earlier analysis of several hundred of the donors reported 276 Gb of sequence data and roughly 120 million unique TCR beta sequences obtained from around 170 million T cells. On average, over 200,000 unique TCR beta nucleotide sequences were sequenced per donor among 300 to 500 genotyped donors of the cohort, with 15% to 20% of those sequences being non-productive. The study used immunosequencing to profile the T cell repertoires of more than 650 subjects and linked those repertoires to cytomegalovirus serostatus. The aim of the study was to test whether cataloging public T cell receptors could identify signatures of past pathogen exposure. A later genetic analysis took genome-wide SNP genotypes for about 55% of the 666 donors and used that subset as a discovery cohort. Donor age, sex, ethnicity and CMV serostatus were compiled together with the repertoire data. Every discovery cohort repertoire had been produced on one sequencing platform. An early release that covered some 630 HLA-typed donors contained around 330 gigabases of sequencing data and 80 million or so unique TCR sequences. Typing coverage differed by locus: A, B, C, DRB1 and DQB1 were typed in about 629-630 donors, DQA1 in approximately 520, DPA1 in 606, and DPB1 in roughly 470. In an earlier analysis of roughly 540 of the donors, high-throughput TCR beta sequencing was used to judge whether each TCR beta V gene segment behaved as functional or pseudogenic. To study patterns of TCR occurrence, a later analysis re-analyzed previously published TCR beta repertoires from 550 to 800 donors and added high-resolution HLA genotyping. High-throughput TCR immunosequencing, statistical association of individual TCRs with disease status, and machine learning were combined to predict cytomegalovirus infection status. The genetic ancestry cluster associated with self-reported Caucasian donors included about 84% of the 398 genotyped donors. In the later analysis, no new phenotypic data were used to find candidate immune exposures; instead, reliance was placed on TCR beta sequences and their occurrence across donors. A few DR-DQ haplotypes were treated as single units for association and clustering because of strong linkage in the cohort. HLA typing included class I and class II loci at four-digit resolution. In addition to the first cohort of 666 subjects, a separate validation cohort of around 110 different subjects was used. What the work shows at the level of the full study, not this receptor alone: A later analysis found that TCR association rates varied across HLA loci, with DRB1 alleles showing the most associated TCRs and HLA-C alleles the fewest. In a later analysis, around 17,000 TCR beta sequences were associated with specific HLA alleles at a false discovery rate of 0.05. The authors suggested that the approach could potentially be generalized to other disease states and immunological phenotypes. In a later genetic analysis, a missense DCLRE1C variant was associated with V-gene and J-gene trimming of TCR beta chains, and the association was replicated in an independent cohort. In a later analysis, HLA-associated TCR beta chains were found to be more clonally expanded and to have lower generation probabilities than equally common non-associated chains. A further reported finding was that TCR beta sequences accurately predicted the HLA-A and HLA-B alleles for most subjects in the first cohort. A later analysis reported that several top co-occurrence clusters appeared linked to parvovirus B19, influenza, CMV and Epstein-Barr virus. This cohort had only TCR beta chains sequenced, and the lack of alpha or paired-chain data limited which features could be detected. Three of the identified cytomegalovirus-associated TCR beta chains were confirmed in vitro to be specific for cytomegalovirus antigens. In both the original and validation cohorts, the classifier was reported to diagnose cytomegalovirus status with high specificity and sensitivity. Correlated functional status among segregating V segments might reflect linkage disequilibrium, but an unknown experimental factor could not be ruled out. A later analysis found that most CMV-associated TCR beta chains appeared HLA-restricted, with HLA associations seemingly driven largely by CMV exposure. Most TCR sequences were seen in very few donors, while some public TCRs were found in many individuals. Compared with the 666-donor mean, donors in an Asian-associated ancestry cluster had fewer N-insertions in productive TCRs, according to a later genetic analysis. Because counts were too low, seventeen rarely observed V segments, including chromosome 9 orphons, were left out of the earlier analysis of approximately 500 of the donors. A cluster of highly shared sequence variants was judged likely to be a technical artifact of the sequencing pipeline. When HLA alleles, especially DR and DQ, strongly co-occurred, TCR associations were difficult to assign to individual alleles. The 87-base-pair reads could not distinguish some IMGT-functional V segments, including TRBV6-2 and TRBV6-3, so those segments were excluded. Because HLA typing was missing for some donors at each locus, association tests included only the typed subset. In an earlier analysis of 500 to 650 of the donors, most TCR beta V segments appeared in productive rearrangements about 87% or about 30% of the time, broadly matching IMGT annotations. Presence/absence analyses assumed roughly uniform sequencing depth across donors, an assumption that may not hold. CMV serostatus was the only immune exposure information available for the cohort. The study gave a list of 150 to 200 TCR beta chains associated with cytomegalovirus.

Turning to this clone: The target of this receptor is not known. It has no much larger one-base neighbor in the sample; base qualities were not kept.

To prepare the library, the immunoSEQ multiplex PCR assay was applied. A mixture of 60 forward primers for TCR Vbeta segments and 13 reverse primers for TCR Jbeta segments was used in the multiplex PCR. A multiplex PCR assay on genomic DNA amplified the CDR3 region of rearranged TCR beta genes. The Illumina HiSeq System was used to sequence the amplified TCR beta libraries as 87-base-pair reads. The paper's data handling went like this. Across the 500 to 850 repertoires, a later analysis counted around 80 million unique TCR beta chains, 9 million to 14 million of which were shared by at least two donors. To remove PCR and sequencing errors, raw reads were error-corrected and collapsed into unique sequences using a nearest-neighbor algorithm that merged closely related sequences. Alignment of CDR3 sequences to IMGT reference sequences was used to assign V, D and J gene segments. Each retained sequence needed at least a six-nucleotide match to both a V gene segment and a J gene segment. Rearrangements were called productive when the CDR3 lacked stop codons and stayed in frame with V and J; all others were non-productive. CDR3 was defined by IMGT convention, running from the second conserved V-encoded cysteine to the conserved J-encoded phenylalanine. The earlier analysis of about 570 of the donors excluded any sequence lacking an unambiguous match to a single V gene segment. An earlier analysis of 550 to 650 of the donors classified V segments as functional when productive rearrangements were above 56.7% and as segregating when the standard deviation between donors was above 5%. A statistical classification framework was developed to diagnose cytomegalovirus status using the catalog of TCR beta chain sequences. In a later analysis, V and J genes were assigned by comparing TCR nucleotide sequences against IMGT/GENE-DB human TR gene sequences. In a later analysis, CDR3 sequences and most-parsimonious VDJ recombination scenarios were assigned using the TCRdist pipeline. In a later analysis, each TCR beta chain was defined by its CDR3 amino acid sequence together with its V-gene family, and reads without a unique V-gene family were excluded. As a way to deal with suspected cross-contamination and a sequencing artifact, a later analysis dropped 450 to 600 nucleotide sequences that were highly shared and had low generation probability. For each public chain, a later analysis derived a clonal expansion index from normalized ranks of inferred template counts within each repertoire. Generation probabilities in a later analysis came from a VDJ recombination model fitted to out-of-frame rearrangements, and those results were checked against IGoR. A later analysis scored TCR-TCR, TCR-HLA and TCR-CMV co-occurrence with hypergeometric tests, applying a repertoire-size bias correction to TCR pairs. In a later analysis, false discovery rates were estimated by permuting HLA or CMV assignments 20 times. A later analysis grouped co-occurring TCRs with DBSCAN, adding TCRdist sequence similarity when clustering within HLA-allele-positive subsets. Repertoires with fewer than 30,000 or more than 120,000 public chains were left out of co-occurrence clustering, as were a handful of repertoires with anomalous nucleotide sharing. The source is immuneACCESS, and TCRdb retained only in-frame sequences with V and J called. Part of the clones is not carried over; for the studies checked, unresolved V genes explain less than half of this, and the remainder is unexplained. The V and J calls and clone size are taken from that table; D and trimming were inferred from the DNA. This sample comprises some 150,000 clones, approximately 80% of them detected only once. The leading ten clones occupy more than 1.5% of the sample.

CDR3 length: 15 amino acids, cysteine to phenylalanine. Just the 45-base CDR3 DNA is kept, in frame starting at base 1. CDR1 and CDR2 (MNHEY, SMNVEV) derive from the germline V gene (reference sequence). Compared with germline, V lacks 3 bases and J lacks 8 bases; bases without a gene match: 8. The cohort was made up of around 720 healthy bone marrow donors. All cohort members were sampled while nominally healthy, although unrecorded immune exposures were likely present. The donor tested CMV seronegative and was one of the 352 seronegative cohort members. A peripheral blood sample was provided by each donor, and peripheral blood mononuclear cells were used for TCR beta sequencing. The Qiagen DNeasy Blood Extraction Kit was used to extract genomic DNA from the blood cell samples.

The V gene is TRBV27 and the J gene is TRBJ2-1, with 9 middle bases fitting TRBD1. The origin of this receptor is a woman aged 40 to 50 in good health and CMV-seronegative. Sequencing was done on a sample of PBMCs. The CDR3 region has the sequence CASSFGPGTGHEQFF. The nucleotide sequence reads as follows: TGTGCCAGCAGTTTCGGACCCGGGACAGGGCATGAGCAGTTCTTC.